This T cell receptor (beta chain) was documented in a study of T cell changes during pregnancy in multiple sclerosis. Generated by immunoSEQ multiplex PCR, the TCRdb table keeps only in-frame clones and is missing some. The table includes 75,000 to 80,000 clones, around nine tenths detected once. V lost 4 bases, J lost 0 bases, and 11 bases lay in between. Germline V CDR1 and CDR2: SGDLS, YYNGEE. There are 15 residues in the CDR3. The source material was peripheral blood, sampled before pregnancy. The TCR sequence derives from a female donor with multiple sclerosis, enrolled in a pregnancy study. This rearrangement joins TRBV9 to TRBJ2-1; D is unclear. DNA for the CDR3: TGTGCCAGCAGCCTAGGCCCCAGCTCCTACAATGAGCAGTTCTTC. Translated: CASSLGPSSYNEQFF.